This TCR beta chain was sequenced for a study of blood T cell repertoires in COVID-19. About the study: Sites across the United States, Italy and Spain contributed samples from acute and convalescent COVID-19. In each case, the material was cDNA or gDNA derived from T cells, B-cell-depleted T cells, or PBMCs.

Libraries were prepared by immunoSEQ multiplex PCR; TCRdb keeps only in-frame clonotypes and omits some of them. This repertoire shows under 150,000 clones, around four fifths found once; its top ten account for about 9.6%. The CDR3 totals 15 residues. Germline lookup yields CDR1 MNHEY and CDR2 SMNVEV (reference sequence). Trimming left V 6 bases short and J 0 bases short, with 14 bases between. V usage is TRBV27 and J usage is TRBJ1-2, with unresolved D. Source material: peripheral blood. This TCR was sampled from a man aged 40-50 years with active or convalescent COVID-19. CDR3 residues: CASRPDPGTNYGYTF. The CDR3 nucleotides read TGTGCCAGCAGGCCGGATCCGGGGACTAACTATGGCTACACCTTC.